This T cell receptor (beta chain) was found in a study of blood T cell repertoires in COVID-19. The wider study: The cDNA or gDNA used as material had been derived from T cells, B-cell-depleted T cells, or PBMCs.

The study recruited people aged roughly 18 to 95 years across under 25 US areas. Trimming cost V 5 bases and J 0 bases, with 20 bases left between them. The germline V gene has CDR1 LNHDA and CDR2 SQIVND (reference sequence). CDR3 length: 17 amino acids. Using immunoSEQ multiplex PCR, the repertoire was profiled, and TCRdb retains in-frame clones only, with some absent. The sample consists of about 310,000 clones, about 91% of them appearing once. The TCR sequence derives from a woman between 18 and 30 years old who had recovered from COVID-19. The sample consisted of PBMCs or T cells enriched from blood (not recorded which). The rearrangement joins TRBV19 to TRBJ2-7, with D possibly TRBD2 on 5 matching bases. CDR3 DNA sequence: TGTGCCAGTAGTCTAGCCTCCTTCGGAGCAAGCTCCTACGAGCAGTACTTC. Translation: CASSLASFGASSYEQYF.